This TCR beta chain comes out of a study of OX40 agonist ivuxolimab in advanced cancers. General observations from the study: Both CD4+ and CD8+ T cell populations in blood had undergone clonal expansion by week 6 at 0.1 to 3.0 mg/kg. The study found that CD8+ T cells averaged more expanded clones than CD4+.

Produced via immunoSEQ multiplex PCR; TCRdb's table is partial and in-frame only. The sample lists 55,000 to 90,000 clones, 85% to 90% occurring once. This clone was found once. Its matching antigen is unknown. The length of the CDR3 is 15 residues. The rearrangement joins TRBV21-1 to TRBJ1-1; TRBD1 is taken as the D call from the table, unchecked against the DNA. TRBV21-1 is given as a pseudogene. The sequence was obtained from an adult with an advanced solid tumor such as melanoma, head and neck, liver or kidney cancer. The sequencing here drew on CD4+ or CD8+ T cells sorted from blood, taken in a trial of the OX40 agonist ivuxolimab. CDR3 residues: CASIVKWAMNTEAFF. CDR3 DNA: TGTGCCAGCATCGTAAAGTGGGCGATGAACACTGAAGCTTTCTTT.